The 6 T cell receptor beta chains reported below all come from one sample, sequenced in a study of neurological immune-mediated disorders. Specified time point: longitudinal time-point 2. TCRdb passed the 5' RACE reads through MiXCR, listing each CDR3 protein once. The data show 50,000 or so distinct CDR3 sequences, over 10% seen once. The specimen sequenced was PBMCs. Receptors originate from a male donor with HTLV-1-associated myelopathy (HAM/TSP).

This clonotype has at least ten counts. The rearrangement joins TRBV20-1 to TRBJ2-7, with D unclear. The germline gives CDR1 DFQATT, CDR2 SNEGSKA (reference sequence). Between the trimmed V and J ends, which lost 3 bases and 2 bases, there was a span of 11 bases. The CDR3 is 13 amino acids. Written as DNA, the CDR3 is TGCAGTGCTAGTGCACTCCGGACCTACGAGCAGTACTTC. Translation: CSASALRTYEQYF.

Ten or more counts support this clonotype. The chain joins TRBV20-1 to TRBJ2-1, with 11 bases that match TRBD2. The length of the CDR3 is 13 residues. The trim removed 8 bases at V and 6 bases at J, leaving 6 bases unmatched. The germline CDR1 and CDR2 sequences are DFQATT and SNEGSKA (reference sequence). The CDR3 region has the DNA TGCAGTATGACTAGCGGGACCAGCAATGAGCAGTTCTTC. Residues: CSMTSGTSNEQFF.

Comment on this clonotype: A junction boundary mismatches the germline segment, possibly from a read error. The CDR3 nucleotides are TGTGCCAGCAGCACAAACTCGAACACCGGGGAGATGTTTTTT. This sequence encodes CASSTNSNTGEMFF. This chain joins TRBV3-1 and TRBJ2-2, with D perhaps matching TRBD2 (5 bases). The CDR3 has 14 amino acids. The V gene's germline CDR1 is LGHDT and CDR2 YNNKEL (reference sequence).

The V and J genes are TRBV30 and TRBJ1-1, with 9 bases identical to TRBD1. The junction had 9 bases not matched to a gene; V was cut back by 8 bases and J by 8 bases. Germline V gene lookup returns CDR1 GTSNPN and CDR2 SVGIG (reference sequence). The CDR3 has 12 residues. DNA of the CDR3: TGTGCCGGGGACAGGGTCCGTCCCGAAGCTTTCTTT. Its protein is CAGDRVRPEAFF.

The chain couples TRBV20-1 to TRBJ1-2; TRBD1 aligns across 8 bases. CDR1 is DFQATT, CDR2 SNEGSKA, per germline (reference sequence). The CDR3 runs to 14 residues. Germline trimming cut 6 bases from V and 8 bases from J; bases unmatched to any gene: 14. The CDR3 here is CSAERTGILYGYTF. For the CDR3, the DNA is TGCAGTGCCGAACGGACAGGGATTCTATACGGCTACACCTTC.

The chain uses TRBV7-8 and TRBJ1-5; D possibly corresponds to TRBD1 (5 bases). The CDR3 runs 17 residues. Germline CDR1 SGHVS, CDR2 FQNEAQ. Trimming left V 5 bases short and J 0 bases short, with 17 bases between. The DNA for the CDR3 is TGTGCCAGCAGCCTACTGGGGGGGTTCTATAGCAATCAGCCCCAGCATTTT. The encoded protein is CASSLLGGFYSNQPQHF.